Listed below are T cell receptor beta chains from one sample, sequenced in a study of PD-1 blockade in classical Hodgkin lymphoma. Sequenced by immunoSEQ multiplex PCR; TCRdb stores in-frame clones only, minus some. The sample has about 110,000 clones; roughly nine tenths are singletons. The sequencing here drew on peripheral blood mononuclear cells (PBMCs), taken before the second cycle of nivolumab. These receptors were collected from a human donor with classical Hodgkin lymphoma. The CDR3 runs from the conserved cysteine through the conserved F or W. A D gene is named only where the DNA matches it firmly. Part of the rows lack a size; the others show once, few, many or a class for expanded clones.

cdr3_aa,cdr3_nt,j_call,d_call,cdr3_length,clone_size,v_call
CASSEGSPRIYEQYF,TGTGCCAGCAGTGAAGGTTCGCCCAGAATCTACGAGCAGTACTTC,TRBJ2-7,.,15,.,TRBV2
CASSVDPALGTQYF,TGTGCCAGCAGCGTAGATCCAGCTCTGGGGACCCAGTACTTC,TRBJ2-5,.,14,.,TRBV9
CASSLAAQGSYEQYF,TGTGCCAGCAGCTTAGCGGCCCAGGGATCCTACGAGCAGTACTTC,TRBJ2-7,.,15,once,TRBV7-2
CASSSRVVAGGNEQFF,TGTGCCAGCAGTTCTCGTGTCGTAGCGGGCGGGAATGAGCAGTTCTTC,TRBJ2-1,TRBD2,16,.,TRBV7-2
CASAPGTMGYTF,TGTGCCAGCGCTCCGGGAACCATGGGCTACACCTTC,TRBJ1-2,.,12,.,TRBV7-9
CASSSTGGAAGELFF,TGTGCCAGCAGCTCCACAGGGGGCGCGGCCGGGGAGCTGTTTTTT,TRBJ2-2,TRBD1,15,.,TRBV7-9
CASSPGRDLLHNEQFF,TGTGCCAGTAGCCCTGGGCGGGACCTTCTCCACAATGAGCAGTTCTTC,TRBJ2-1,.,16,once,TRBV19
CASSQDSGTAYGYTF,TGCGCCAGCAGCCAAGACTCCGGGACAGCCTATGGCTACACCTTC,TRBJ1-2,TRBD1,15,.,TRBV4-1
CASSLGTGLGQPQHF,TGTGCCAGCAGTTTAGGGACAGGGCTGGGACAGCCCCAGCATTTT,TRBJ1-5,TRBD1,15,.,TRBV28
CASSFSGTTNYGYTF,TGTGCCAGCAGCTTTTCAGGGACAACTAACTATGGCTACACCTTC,TRBJ1-2,.,15,.,TRBV7-9
CASSQFRDVRTKETQYF,TGTGCCAGCAGTCAGTTCCGGGACGTCCGGACCAAAGAGACCCAGTACTTC,TRBJ2-5,.,17,.,TRBV28
CASSDSENQPQHF,TGTGCCAGCAGTGATTCTGAGAATCAGCCCCAGCATTTT,TRBJ1-5,.,13,many,TRBV2
CASSLDHQGYNEQFF,TGTGCCAGCAGCTTAGACCATCAGGGGTACAATGAGCAGTTCTTC,TRBJ2-1,.,15,once,TRBV7-2
CSVRDGQGSNYGYTF,TGCAGCGTTCGGGATGGACAGGGCTCTAACTATGGCTACACCTTC,TRBJ1-2,TRBD1,15,.,TRBV29-1
CSVFYNEQFF,TGCAGCGTTTTCTACAATGAGCAGTTCTTC,TRBJ2-1,.,10,.,TRBV29-1
CASSQRTSQKPTDTQYF,TGCGCCAGCAGCCAACGGACTAGCCAGAAACCCACAGATACGCAGTATTTT,TRBJ2-3,TRBD2,17,.,TRBV4-1
CASSGGTGGQETQYF,TGTGCCAGCAGCGGCGGGACAGGCGGCCAAGAGACCCAGTACTTC,TRBJ2-5,TRBD1,15,.,TRBV7-2
CAWSQPSGGGNTEAFF,TGTGCCTGGAGTCAGCCTTCCGGTGGTGGGAACACTGAAGCTTTCTTT,TRBJ1-1,.,16,.,TRBV30
CASATGRETQYF,TGTGCTAGTGCAACAGGGAGGGAGACCCAGTACTTC,TRBJ2-5,.,12,.,TRBV12-5
CASSGDRSPEAFF,TGTGCCAGCAGTGGGGACAGGTCCCCTGAAGCTTTCTTT,TRBJ1-1,TRBD1,13,.,TRBV6-5
CATEGTGNTGELFF,TGTGCCACTGAGGGGACAGGGAACACCGGGGAGCTGTTTTTT,TRBJ2-2,TRBD1,14,few,TRBV15
CASSYSGREAKNIQYF,TGTGCCAGCAGTTACTCGGGTAGAGAAGCCAAAAACATTCAGTACTTC,TRBJ2-4,.,16,.,TRBV6-5
CASSFGGNYGYTF,TGTGCCAGCAGCTTTGGGGGGAACTATGGCTACACCTTC,TRBJ1-2,.,13,.,TRBV5-4
CASRQLPRDYEQYF,TGTGCCAGCAGGCAGCTTCCGAGGGACTACGAGCAGTACTTC,TRBJ2-7,.,14,.,TRBV2
CASSLPMMGGYTF,TGTGCCAGCAGTTTACCAATGATGGGGGGCTACACCTTC,TRBJ1-2,.,13,.,TRBV28
CAISDMDREQYF,TGTGCCATCAGTGATATGGACAGAGAGCAGTACTTC,TRBJ2-7,.,12,once,TRBV10-3
CASSQDRQSPYEQYF,TGCGCCAGCAGCCAAGATCGACAGAGCCCTTACGAGCAGTACTTC,TRBJ2-7,.,15,once,TRBV4-1
CAGQGGSRSLIYYGYTF,TGTGCGGGACAGGGGGGATCCCGGTCCCTCATTTACTATGGCTACACCTTC,TRBJ1-2,TRBD1,17,.,TRBV30
CASRLGDSYNEQFF,TGCGCCAGCAGGCTTGGTGACTCCTACAATGAGCAGTTCTTC,TRBJ2-1,.,14,.,TRBV5-1
CASSPQGSGSTEAFF,TGTGCCAGCTCACCTCAGGGATCAGGTAGCACTGAAGCTTTCTTT,TRBJ1-1,.,15,.,TRBV18
CASSEIMGGSRRGGYTF,TGTGCCAGCAGTGAAATTATGGGGGGCTCCCGGCGGGGTGGCTACACCTTC,TRBJ1-2,.,17,.,TRBV6-1
CASRKPGHIYQPQHF,TGTGCCAGCAGGAAACCGGGACATATATATCAGCCCCAGCATTTT,TRBJ1-5,.,15,.,TRBV6-1
CASSPSGGRTYEQYF,TGTGCCAGCAGCCCCTCTGGGGGGAGGACCTACGAGCAGTACTTC,TRBJ2-7,.,15,.,TRBV28
CASSSTHRGPYEAFF,TGTGCCAGCAGCTCTACACACAGGGGGCCTTATGAAGCTTTCTTT,TRBJ1-1,TRBD1,15,.,TRBV11-2
CASSRGLARTGELFF,TGTGCCAGCAGCCGCGGACTAGCGCGCACCGGGGAGCTGTTTTTT,TRBJ2-2,TRBD2,15,.,TRBV14
CASSLDTNRGRRNEQFF,TGTGCCAGCAGTCTCGACACCAACAGGGGGCGTCGGAATGAGCAGTTCTTC,TRBJ2-1,TRBD1,17,.,TRBV28
CASSYSTAGNYEQYF,TGTGCCAGCAGTTACTCGACCGCCGGAAACTACGAGCAGTACTTC,TRBJ2-7,.,15,.,TRBV6-5
CASSPLGRANTGELFF,TGTGCCAGCAGCCCGCTCGGGAGGGCGAACACCGGGGAGCTGTTTTTT,TRBJ2-2,TRBD2,16,.,TRBV4-2
CASRNIGASGNTIYF,TGTGCCAGCAGAAATATAGGGGCCTCTGGAAACACCATATATTTT,TRBJ1-3,.,15,.,TRBV28
CASSLGKAGGSYEQYF,TGCGCCAGCAGCCTGGGCAAAGCGGGAGGGTCCTACGAGCAGTACTTC,TRBJ2-7,TRBD2,16,.,TRBV5-1
CAWSVGASSYNEQFF,TGTGCCTGGAGTGTAGGCGCAAGCTCCTACAATGAGCAGTTCTTC,TRBJ2-1,.,15,.,TRBV30
CAISEPGLRGYGYTF,TGTGCCATCAGTGAGCCAGGTCTCCGGGGCTATGGCTACACCTTC,TRBJ1-2,.,15,.,TRBV10-3
CAWKDHLSYNEQFF,TGTGCCTGGAAGGACCACCTCTCCTACAATGAGCAGTTCTTC,TRBJ2-1,.,14,.,TRBV30
CASSAGGGWVADTQYF,TGTGCCAGCAGCGCCGGGGGCGGGTGGGTGGCAGATACGCAGTATTTT,TRBJ2-3,.,16,.,TRBV9
CASSPGRSTDTQYF,TGTGCCAGCTCACCAGGGCGGTCCACAGATACGCAGTATTTT,TRBJ2-3,.,14,once,TRBV18
CAISRDRESSEQYF,TGTGCCATCTCCCGGGACAGGGAGTCCAGCGAGCAGTACTTC,TRBJ2-7,TRBD1,14,few,TRBV10-3
CSVVFGSGITDTQYF,TGCAGCGTTGTGTTCGGTAGCGGGATCACAGATACGCAGTATTTT,TRBJ2-3,TRBD2,15,.,TRBV29-1
CASSESLAGVPGETQYF,TGTGCCAGCAGTGAGTCGCTAGCGGGAGTTCCGGGAGAGACCCAGTACTTC,TRBJ2-5,TRBD2,17,.,TRBV6-1
CASGQGARSPLHF,TGTGCCTCGGGACAGGGGGCCCGATCACCCCTCCACTTT,TRBJ1-6,TRBD1,13,few,TRBV30
CASSLASPGKETQYF,TGTGCCAGCAGCTTAGCGTCCCCTGGAAAAGAGACCCAGTACTTC,TRBJ2-5,.,15,once,TRBV7-9
CASSSPFRRYGYTF,TGTGCCAGCAGCTCCCCTTTCAGGCGCTATGGCTACACCTTC,TRBJ1-2,.,14,few,TRBV11-2
CASSLGFQPQHF,TGTGCCAGCAGCTTGGGGTTCCAGCCCCAGCATTTT,TRBJ1-5,.,12,.,TRBV7-9
CASSSEQNQPQHF,TGTGCCAGCAGCTCTGAACAGAATCAGCCCCAGCATTTT,TRBJ1-5,.,13,.,TRBV7-2
CASSESASGSYEQYF,TGCGCCAGCAGTGAGTCAGCTAGCGGGAGCTACGAGCAGTACTTC,TRBJ2-7,TRBD2,15,.,TRBV10-2
CASSSPGAGNTIYF,TGTGCCAGCAGCTCACCAGGGGCTGGAAACACCATATATTTT,TRBJ1-3,.,14,.,TRBV5-8
CASRLPAQHF,TGTGCAAGTCGCTTACCAGCCCAGCATTTT,TRBJ1-5,.,10,.,TRBV12-2
CASSPEGFSYEQYF,TGCGCCAGCAGCCCGGAGGGGTTTTCCTACGAGCAGTACTTC,TRBJ2-7,.,14,.,TRBV5-1
CSAARPGRQGEKLFF,TGCAGCGCCGCGAGACCGGGACGGCAGGGTGAAAAACTGTTTTTT,TRBJ1-4,.,15,.,TRBV29-1
CASSWPGQGGEQYF,TGTGCCAGCAGCTGGCCAGGACAGGGCGGCGAGCAGTACTTC,TRBJ2-7,TRBD1,14,.,TRBV5-4
CASSLAGLAGNTDTQYF,TGTGCCAGCAGCTTAGCTGGGCTAGCGGGGAACACAGATACGCAGTATTTT,TRBJ2-3,TRBD2,17,.,TRBV7-2